Below, 14 T cell receptor beta chains from the same sample are listed, as sequenced in a study of blood T cell repertoires in COVID-19. Only in-frame clones appear in the TCRdb table, and some are missing; sequencing was by immunoSEQ multiplex PCR. The sample consists of over 70,000 clones, around 77% of them appearing once. The sequenced material came from peripheral blood. The receptors stem from a man between 65 and 85 years old with COVID-19, enrolled during active disease.

The chain is built from TRBV28 and TRBJ1-1; possibly TRBD1 for D (6 bases). The germline V gene has CDR1 MDHEN and CDR2 SYDVKM. Trimming pared 6 bases from V and 1 base from J, leaving 12 bases between. The CDR3 is made up of 14 amino acids. DNA for the CDR3: TGTGCCAGCAGCAAAGGGGGGGGGAACACTGAAGCTTTCTTT. Encoded protein: CASSKGGGNTEAFF. The complete variable domain, with remaining parts taken from reference TRBV28 and TRBJ1-1, reads DVKVTQSSRYLVKRTGEKVFLECVQDMDHENMFWYRQDPGLGLRLIYFSYDVKMKEKGDIPEGYSVSREKKERFSLILESASTNQTSMYLCASSKGGGNTEAFFGQGTRLTVV.

The chain recombines TRBV30 with TRBJ1-1; D is unresolved. CDR1 is GTSNPN, CDR2 SVGIG, per germline (reference sequence). V lost 7 bases and J lost 9, with 18 bases in between. There are 12 residues in the CDR3. The CDR3 loop is CASHGLELKAFF. The CDR3 coding sequence is TGTGCCTCCCATGGCCTGGAGCTTAAAGCTTTCTTT.

The chain employs TRBV28 and TRBJ1-4, with 8 bases identical to TRBD1. CDR1 and CDR2 (germline): MDHEN, SYDVKM. V was pared by 1 base and J by 5 bases, with 12 bases of the junction left unmatched. CDR3 size: 18 residues. The CDR3 here is CASSLLGQVDFSNEKLFF. The CDR3, as DNA: TGTGCCAGCAGTTTATTGGGACAGGTCGATTTTAGCAATGAAAAACTGTTTTTT.

This clone has a single count. This chain links TRBV7-9 with TRBJ2-7; 7 nucleotides line up with TRBD2. Germline lookup yields CDR1 SEHNR and CDR2 FQNEAQ (reference sequence). CDR3 length: 17 amino acids. Trimming took 4 bases from V and 3 from J; bases not matched to a gene: 15. The CDR3 spells CASSSPSTAGPGYEQYF. CDR3 bases: TGTGCCAGCAGCTCGCCCTCGACAGCGGGACCCGGCTACGAGCAGTACTTC.

V usage is TRBV29-1 and J usage is TRBJ2-3; TRBD1 matches 7 bases. Per germline, CDR1 SQVTM and CDR2 ANQGSEA. This CDR3 region has 13 residues. Trimming removed 2 bases from V and 4 bases from J; junction bases left unmatched: 3. The CDR3 DNA reads as TGCAGCGTTGAAACAGGGGTGGCAGATACGCAGTATTTT. Residues: CSVETGVADTQYF.

This rearrangement joins TRBV30 to TRBJ2-7, with 7 bases identical to TRBD2. This CDR3 is 13 amino acids long. CDR1 is GTSNPN, CDR2 SVGIG, per germline (reference sequence). Germline trimming cut 0 bases from V and 7 bases from J; bases unmatched to any gene: 6. DNA of the CDR3: TGTGCCTGGAGTGTACTGTCTAGCGGAGAGCAGTACTTC. It codes for CAWSVLSSGEQYF.

The gene calls are TRBV12-3 or TRBV12-4 and TRBJ1-6; D is possibly TRBD1 (5 bases). This CDR3 is 13 amino acids long. Trimming stripped 6 bases from V and 7 bases from J, with 10 bases between. CDR3 sequence reads: CASSNYRNSPLHF. The CDR3 DNA follows: TGTGCCAGCAGCAATTACAGGAATTCACCCCTCCACTTT.

This sequence joins TRBV7-2 and TRBJ2-4, with a possible D match to TRBD2 (6 bases). The CDR3 length is 16 residues. Germline assignment: CDR1 SGHTA and CDR2 FQGNSA. The V gene lost 5 bases and the J gene lost 9 bases, with 23 bases spanning the gap. The CDR3 loop reads CASSESAGPTVVIQYF. The CDR3 DNA is TGTGCCAGCAGCGAGTCGGCGGGACCAACCGTTGTCATTCAGTACTTC. Complete variable domain (other parts from reference TRBV7-2 and TRBJ2-4): GAGVSQSPSNKVTEKGKDVELRCDPISGHTALYWYRQSLGQGLEFLIYFQGNSAPDKSGLPSDRFSAERTGGSVSTLTIQRTQQEDSAVYLCASSESAGPTVVIQYFGAGTRLSVL.

V is TRBV4-1 and J is TRBJ2-7; D is possibly TRBD2 (6 bases). There are 17 residues in the CDR3. Trimming pared 2 bases from V and 0 bases from J, leaving 17 bases between. Germline-derived CDR1 and CDR2 are MGHRA and YSYEKL. CDR3 residues: CASSQPHSGGPSYEQYF. CDR3 nucleotides: TGCGCCAGCAGCCAACCTCATAGCGGAGGGCCCTCCTACGAGCAGTACTTC.

The V gene is TRBV7-9, the J gene TRBJ2-1; 12 nucleotides line up with TRBD2. Germline assignment: CDR1 SEHNR and CDR2 FQNEAQ (reference sequence). V lost 5 bases to trimming and J lost 4 bases; unmatched junction nucleotides: 3. The CDR3 covers 15 residues. CDR3: CASSDTSGRYNEQFF. The DNA of the CDR3 is TGTGCCAGCAGCGATACTAGCGGGAGGTACAATGAGCAGTTCTTC.

The rearrangement joins TRBV28 to TRBJ2-7, with D possibly being TRBD1 (6 bases). Germline CDR1 MDHEN, CDR2 SYDVKM. This CDR3 has 15 residues. V was shortened by 6 bases and J by 4 bases, with 19 bases between the two germline ends. In DNA form, the CDR3 reads TGTGCCAGCAGATTAGGTCCCGGACAGATATACGAGCAGTACTTC. Translating gives CASRLGPGQIYEQYF.

This chain connects TRBV28 to TRBJ1-5, with D perhaps TRBD1 (6 bases). The V gene's germline CDR1 is MDHEN and CDR2 SYDVKM. The CDR3 is made up of 15 amino acids. The ends were cut back, 4 bases at V and 0 bases at J, with 10 bases in the middle. The chain's CDR3 is CASSYRTDSNQPQHF. CDR3 DNA sequence: TGTGCCAGCAGTTATAGGACAGATAGCAATCAGCCCCAGCATTTT.

The chain is built from TRBV18 and TRBJ2-3, with TRBD2 matching 12 bases. Germline assignment: CDR1 KGHSH and CDR2 LQKENI. CDR3 length equals 18 residues. Germline trimming cut 1 base from V and 1 base from J; bases unmatched to any gene: 6. The CDR3 DNA follows: TGTGCCAGCTCACCACGACTAGCGGGAGCGGCCGGCACAGATACGCAGTATTTT. The encoded protein is CASSPRLAGAAGTDTQYF.

The CDR3 loop reads CASSPHPPTSNTGELFF. The CDR3 nucleotides read TGTGCCAGCAGCCCCCACCCCCCGACTTCGAACACCGGGGAGCTGTTTTTT. The V gene is TRBV5-4, the J gene TRBJ2-2; D gene ambiguous. Germline CDR1 reads SGHNT; CDR2 reads YYREEE (reference sequence). CDR3 length: 17 residues. Trimming pared 4 bases from V and 0 bases from J, leaving 16 bases between.